This TCR beta chain originates from a study of technical replicates of blood from several donors. The table came from immunoSEQ multiplex PCR; TCRdb's copy has only in-frame clones and leaves some out. Among tens of thousands of clones, just under 95% were seen once, and the ten largest hold about 0.25%. Germline CDR1 SEHNR, CDR2 FQNEAQ (reference sequence). V shed 7 bases, J shed 5 bases, and the junction held 19 bases outside the gene matches. The CDR3 is made up of 17 amino acids. Sequencing used T cells isolated from PBMCs. This sequence joins TRBV7-9 and TRBJ2-5; 7 bases align to TRBD2. The TCR sequence derives from a human donor in good health. The chain's CDR3 is CASTLGDRLFSGETQYF. In DNA form, the CDR3 reads TGTGCCAGCACCTTGGGGGACCGGCTGTTTAGCGGGGAGACCCAGTACTTC.